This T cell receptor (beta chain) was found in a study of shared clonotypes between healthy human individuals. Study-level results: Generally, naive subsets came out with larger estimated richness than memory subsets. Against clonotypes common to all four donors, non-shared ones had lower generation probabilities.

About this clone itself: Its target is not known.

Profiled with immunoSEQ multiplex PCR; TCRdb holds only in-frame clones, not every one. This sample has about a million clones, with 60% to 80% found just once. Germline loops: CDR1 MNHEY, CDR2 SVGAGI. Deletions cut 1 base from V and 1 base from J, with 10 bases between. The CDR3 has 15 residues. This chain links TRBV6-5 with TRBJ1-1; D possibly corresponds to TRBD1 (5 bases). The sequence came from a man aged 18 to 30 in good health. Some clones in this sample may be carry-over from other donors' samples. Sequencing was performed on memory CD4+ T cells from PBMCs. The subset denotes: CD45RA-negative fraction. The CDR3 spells CASSYWGTTNTEAFF. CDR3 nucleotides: TGTGCCAGCAGTTACTGGGGCACAACGAACACTGAAGCTTTCTTT.